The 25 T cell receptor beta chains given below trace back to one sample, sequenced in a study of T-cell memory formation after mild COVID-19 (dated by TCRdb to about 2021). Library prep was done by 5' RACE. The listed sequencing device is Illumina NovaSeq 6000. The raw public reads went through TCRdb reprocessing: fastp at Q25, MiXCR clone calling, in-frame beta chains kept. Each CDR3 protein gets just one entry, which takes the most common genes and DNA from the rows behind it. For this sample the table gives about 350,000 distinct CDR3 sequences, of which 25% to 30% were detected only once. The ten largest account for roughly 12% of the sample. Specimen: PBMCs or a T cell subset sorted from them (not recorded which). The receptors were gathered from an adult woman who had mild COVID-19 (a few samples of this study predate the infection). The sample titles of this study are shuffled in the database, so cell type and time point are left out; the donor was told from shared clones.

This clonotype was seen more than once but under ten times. The CDR3 coding sequence is TGCGCCAGCAAGCTTACAGCTTCCTACGAGCAGTACTTC. Translation gives CASKLTASYEQYF. The chain has TRBV5-1 and TRBJ2-7; D uncertain. The CDR3 consists of 13 residues. Germline values: CDR1 SGHRS, CDR2 YFSETQ. V lost 6 bases to trimming and J lost 1 base, with 11 bases between them.

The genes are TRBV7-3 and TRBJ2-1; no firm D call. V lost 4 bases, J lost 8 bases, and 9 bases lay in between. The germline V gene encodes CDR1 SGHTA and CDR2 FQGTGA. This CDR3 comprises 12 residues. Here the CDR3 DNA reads TGTGCCAGCAGCTCCCTAGGTCATGAGCAGTTCTTC. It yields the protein CASSSLGHEQFF.

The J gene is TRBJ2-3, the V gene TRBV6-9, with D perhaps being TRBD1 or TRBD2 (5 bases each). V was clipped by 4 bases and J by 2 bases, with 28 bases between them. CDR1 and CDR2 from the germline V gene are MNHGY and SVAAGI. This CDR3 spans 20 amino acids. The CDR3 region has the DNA TGTGCCAGCAGTTGTACCCGGACATACCGCTGCGGACTTCTCACAGATACGCAGTATTTT. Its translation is CASSCTRTYRCGLLTDTQYF.

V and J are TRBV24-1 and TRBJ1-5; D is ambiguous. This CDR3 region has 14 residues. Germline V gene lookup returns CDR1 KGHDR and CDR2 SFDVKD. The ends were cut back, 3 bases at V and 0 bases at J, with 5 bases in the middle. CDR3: CATSDGYSNQPQHF. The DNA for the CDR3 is TGTGCCACCAGTGATGGCTATAGCAATCAGCCCCAGCATTTT.

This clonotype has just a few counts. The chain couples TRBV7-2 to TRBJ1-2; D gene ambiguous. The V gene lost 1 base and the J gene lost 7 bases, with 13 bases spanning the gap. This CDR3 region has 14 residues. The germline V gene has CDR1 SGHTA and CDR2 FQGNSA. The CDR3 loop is CASSLEEGWLGYTF. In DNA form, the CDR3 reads TGTGCCAGCAGCTTAGAGGAAGGGTGGCTTGGCTACACCTTC.

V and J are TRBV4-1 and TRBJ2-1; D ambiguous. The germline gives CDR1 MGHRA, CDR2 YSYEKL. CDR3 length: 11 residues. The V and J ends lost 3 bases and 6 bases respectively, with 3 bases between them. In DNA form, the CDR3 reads TGCGCCAGCAGCCAGGCCAATGAGCAGTTCTTC. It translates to CASSQANEQFF.

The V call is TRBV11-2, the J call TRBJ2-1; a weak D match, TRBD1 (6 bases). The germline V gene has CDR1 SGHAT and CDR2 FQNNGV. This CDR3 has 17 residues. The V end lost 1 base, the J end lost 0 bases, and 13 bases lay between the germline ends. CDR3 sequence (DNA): TGTGCCAGCAGCTTAGGTGGGGGCAGCTACTCCTACAATGAGCAGTTCTTC. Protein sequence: CASSLGGGSYSYNEQFF.

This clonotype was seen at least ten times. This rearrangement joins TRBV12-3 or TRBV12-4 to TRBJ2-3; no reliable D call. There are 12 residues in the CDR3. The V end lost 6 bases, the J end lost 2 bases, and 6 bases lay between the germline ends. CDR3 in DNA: TGTGCCAGCAGCCCTTTCACAGATACGCAGTATTTT. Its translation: CASSPFTDTQYF.

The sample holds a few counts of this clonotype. CDR3: CASSLGGAIFGELFF. In DNA, the CDR3 is TGTGCCAGCAGTTTAGGGGGGGCAATATTCGGGGAGCTGTTTTTT. J is TRBJ2-2 and V is TRBV12-3 or TRBV12-4, with D possibly being TRBD1 or TRBD2 (6 bases each). V shed 1 base and J shed 7 bases, with 13 bases lying between them. The CDR3 covers 15 residues.

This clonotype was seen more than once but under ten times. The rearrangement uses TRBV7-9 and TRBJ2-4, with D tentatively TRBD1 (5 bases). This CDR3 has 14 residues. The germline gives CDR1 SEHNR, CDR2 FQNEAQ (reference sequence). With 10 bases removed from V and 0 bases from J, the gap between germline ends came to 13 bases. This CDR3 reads CATQETLAKNIQYF. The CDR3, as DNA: TGTGCCACACAGGAGACACTAGCCAAAAACATTCAGTACTTC.

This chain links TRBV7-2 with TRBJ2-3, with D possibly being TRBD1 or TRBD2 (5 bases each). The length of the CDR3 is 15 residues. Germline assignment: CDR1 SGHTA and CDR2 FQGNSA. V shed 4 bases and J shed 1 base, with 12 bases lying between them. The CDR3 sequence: CASSSQGVGTDTQYF. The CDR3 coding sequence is TGTGCCAGCAGCTCCCAGGGAGTTGGCACAGATACGCAGTATTTT.

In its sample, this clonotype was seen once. The CDR3 protein is CASSQDMVISYEQYF. CDR3 in DNA: TGCGCCAGCAGCCAAGACATGGTGATTTCCTACGAGCAGTACTTC. The chain uses TRBV4-1 and TRBJ2-7; D is ambiguous. The V gene lost 0 bases and the J gene lost 1 base, with 10 bases spanning the gap. CDR1 MGHRA and CDR2 YSYEKL come from the germline V gene. The CDR3 extends over 15 amino acids.

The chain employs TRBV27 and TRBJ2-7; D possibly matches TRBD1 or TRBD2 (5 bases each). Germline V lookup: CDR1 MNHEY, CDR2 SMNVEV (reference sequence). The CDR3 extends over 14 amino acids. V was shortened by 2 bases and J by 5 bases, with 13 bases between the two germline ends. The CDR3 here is CASSLQVRGDEQYF. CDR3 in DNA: TGTGCCAGCAGTTTACAGGTCCGAGGGGACGAGCAGTACTTC.

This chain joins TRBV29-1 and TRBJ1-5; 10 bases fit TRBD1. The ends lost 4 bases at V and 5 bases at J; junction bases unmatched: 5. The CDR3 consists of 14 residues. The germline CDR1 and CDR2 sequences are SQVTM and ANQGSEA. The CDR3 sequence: CSVGGGTGDQPQHF. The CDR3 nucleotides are TGCAGCGTTGGAGGAGGGACAGGGGATCAGCCCCAGCATTTT. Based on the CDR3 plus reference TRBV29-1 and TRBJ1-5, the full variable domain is SAVISQKPSRDICQRGTSLTIQCQVDSQVTMMFWYRQQPGQSLTLIATANQGSEATYESGFVIDKFPISRPNLTFSTLTVSNMSPEDSSIYLCSVGGGTGDQPQHFGDGTRLSIL.

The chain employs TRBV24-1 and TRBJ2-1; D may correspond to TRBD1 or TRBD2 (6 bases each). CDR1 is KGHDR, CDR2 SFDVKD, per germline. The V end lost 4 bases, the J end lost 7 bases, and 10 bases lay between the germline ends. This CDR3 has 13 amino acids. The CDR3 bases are TGTGCCACCAGTGACCAAGGGGGGAATGAGCAGTTCTTC. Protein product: CATSDQGGNEQFF.

CDR3 amino acids: CAWSFRANQPQHF. CDR3 DNA sequence: TGTGCCTGGAGTTTCAGGGCCAATCAGCCCCAGCATTTT. This rearrangement joins TRBV30 to TRBJ1-5; D is possibly TRBD1 (5 bases). V was cut by 2 bases and J by 3 bases, with 8 bases left in between. The germline CDR1 and CDR2 sequences are GTSNPN and SVGIG (reference sequence). This CDR3 is 13 amino acids long.

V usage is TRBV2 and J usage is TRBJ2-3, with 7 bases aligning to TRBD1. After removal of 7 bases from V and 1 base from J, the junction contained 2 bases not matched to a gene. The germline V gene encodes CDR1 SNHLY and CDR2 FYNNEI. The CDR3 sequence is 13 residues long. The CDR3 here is CASKQGRTDTQYF. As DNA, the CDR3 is TGTGCCAGCAAACAGGGGCGCACAGATACGCAGTATTTT.

The CDR3, as DNA: TGTGCCAGCAGCTCGCCTAGCGGGACCTCCTACGAGCAGTACTTC. Its translation: CASSSPSGTSYEQYF. The chain carries TRBV7-9 and TRBJ2-7; 9 positions match TRBD2. Trimming took 4 bases from V and 0 from J; bases not matched to a gene: 4. The CDR3 totals 15 residues. The germline CDR1 and CDR2 sequences are SEHNR and FQNEAQ (reference sequence).

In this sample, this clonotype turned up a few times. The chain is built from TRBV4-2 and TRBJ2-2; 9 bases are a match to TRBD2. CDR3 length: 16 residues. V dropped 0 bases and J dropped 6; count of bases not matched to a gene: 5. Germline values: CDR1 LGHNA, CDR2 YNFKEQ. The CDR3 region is CASSQERGGVPGELFF. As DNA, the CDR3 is TGTGCCAGCAGCCAAGAGCGGGGGGGCGTACCCGGGGAGCTGTTTTTT.

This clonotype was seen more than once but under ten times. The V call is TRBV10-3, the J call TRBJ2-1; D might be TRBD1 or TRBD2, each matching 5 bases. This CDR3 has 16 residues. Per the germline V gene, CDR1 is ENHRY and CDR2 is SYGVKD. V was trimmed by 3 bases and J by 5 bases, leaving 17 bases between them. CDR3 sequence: CAISDYPGPTDNEQFF. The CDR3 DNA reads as TGTGCCATCAGTGACTATCCGGGACCCACCGACAATGAGCAGTTCTTC.

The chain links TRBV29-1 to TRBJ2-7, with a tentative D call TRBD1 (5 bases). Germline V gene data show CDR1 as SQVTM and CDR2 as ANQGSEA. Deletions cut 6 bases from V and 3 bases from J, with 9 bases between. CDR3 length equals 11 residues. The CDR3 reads CSVDQGYEQYF. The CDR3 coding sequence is TGCAGCGTCGACCAGGGCTACGAGCAGTACTTC.

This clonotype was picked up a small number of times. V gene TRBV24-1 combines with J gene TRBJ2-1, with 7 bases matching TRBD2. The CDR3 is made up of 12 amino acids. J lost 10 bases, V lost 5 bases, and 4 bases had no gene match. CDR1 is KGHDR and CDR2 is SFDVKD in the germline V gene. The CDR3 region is CATSAGLGEQFF. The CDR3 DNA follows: TGTGCCACCAGTGCTGGACTAGGGGAGCAGTTCTTC.

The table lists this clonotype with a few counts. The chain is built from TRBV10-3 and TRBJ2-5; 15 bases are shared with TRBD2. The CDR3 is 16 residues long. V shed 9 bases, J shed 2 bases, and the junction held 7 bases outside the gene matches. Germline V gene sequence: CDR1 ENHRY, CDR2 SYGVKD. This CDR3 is CAIGTSGGTKQETQYF. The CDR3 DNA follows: TGTGCCATTGGGACTAGCGGGGGGACTAAACAAGAGACCCAGTACTTC.

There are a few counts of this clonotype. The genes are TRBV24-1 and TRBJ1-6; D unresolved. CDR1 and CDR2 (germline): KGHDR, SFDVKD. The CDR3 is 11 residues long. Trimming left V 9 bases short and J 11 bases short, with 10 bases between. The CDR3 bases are TGTGCCACCCGTCGGGAGACACCCCTCCACTTT. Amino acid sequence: CATRRETPLHF.

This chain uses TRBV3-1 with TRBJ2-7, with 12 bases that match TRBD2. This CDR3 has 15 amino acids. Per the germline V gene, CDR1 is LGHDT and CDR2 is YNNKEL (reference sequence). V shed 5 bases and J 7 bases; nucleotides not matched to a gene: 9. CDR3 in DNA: TGTGCCAGCAGCAGGGGACTAGCGGGCGCCGGGGAGCAGTACTTC. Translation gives CASSRGLAGAGEQYF.